The 28 T cell receptor gamma chains given below trace back to one sample, sequenced in a study of γδ T cells in repeated Plasmodium falciparum infection. Gammadelta T cells were flow-sorted from PBMC into Vgamma9/Vdelta2+ and Vdelta2-negative populations for bulk analysis. TCRdb reanalysed the multiplex PCR reads with CATT. The table includes 27,000 or so gamma-chain clones, around 1.4% detected once. The sample taken for sequencing was gamma-delta T cells from blood. These receptors were obtained from a pool of human donors (malaria-infected and uninfected, not separated).

This clone was seen a handful of times. The protein that TCRdb holds for this DNA derives from a much larger clone and differs from the translated DNA at residue 4, which likely indicates a read error; the protein shown here is translated from the DNA. The chain couples TRGV4 to TRGJ1 or TRGJ2. Assignment of the J gene here rests on matching the DNA to germline, because TCRdb gives none. Looked up from germline, CDR1 is EGSTGY and CDR2 is YDSYTSSV. The CDR3 totals 12 residues. The CDR3, as DNA: TGTGCCACCCGGGATGACGGTTATAAGAAACTCTTT. It codes for CATRDDGYKKLF.

This clone has more than one count but fewer than ten. TCRdb records a much larger clone's protein for this DNA, with a difference at residue 3 that likely arises from a read error; the protein given is the translation of the DNA. The chain combines TRGV3 with TRGJ1 or TRGJ2. Germline CDR1 is VTNTFY and CDR2 is YDVSTARD (reference sequence). The CDR3 consists of 13 residues. CDR3 DNA: TGTGCCGCCTGGGACAGGCGGGGTTATAAGAAACTCTTT. The encoded protein is CAAWDRRGYKKLF.

This clone has a handful of counts. This likely stems from a read error, as it lies one base from a far larger clone. The sample has other DNA sequences that encode this CDR3 too. The CDR3 DNA follows: TGTGCCTTGTGGGAGCAAAGGAAGAAACTCTTC. This encodes CALWEQRKKLF. J gene calling gave no result, while the V gene is TRGV9. The CDR3 extends over 11 amino acids. The V gene's germline CDR1 is GITISATS and CDR2 ISYDGTV (reference sequence).

This clone has a handful of counts. TCRdb lists the protein of a much larger clone for this DNA, which differs at residue 2, so this is likely a read error; the protein given here is translated from the DNA itself. The J gene has no call, while the V gene is TRGV9. CDR1 and CDR2 from the germline V gene are GITISATS and ISYDGTV (reference sequence). This CDR3 comprises 11 residues. Here the CDR3 DNA reads TGTACCTTGTGGGAGGTGGGGGTAAAACTCTTT. Its translation is CTLWEVGVKLF.

There are many counts of this clone. Distinct nucleotide sequences in the sample also encode this CDR3. This chain links TRGV9 with TRGJ1 or TRGJ2. Per germline, CDR1 GITISATS and CDR2 ISYDGTV (reference sequence). CDR3 size: 14 residues. The trim removed 3 bases at V and 1 base at J, leaving 6 bases unmatched. The CDR3 bases are TGTGCCTTGTGGGAGCCGCGAAATTATTATAAGAAACTCTTT. This translates into CALWEPRNYYKKLF.

This clone was seen a few times. The protein given by TCRdb reflects a much larger clone and differs at residue 9 from this DNA's translation, likely from a read error; the protein shown is the DNA's translation. The chain employs TRGV8 and TRGJ1 or TRGJ2. TCRdb lists no J gene, so it was determined here by aligning the DNA to germline. The junction had 9 bases not matched to a gene; V was cut back by 2 bases and J by 5 bases. The CDR3 runs 14 residues. Germline V CDR1 and CDR2: VENAVY, YDSYNSRV. The CDR3 coding sequence is TGTGCCACCTGGGATAATAGGGGCAATTATAAGAAACTCTTT. It is translated as CATWDNRGNYKKLF.

In its sample, this clone was seen many times. The likely explanation is a read error, given a far larger clone one base away. The CDR3 region has the DNA TGTGCTACCTGGTCTTATTATAAGAAACTCTTT. Translating gives CATWSYYKKLF. The chain recombines TRGV3 with TRGJ1 or TRGJ2. The J gene is absent in TCRdb and was assigned here via DNA matching to germline. Germline CDR1 and CDR2: VTNTFY and YDVSTARD (reference sequence). This CDR3 is built from 11 residues.

This clone was recorded at least ten times. The protein given by TCRdb reflects a much larger clone and differs at residue 13 from this DNA's translation, likely from a read error; the protein shown is the DNA's translation. This chain joins TRGV9 and TRGJP. The germline CDR1 and CDR2 sequences are GITISATS and ISYDGTV (reference sequence). CDR3 length equals 16 residues. CDR3 loop: CALWEGRELGKKVKVF. The CDR3 nucleotides read TGTGCCTTGTGGGAGGGAAGAGAGTTGGGCAAAAAAGTCAAGGTATTT.

This clone occurred many times. The mismatch at residue 3 between this DNA's translation and the TCRdb protein of a much larger clone likely reflects a read error; the protein shown is translated from the DNA. J is TRGJP and V is TRGV9. No J segment appears in TCRdb, so it was assigned here by matching the sequence to germline. In germline, CDR1 is GITISATS, CDR2 ISYDGTV (reference sequence). The CDR3 spans 16 residues. Here the CDR3 reads CASWELQELGKKIKVF. The CDR3 DNA reads as TGTGCCTCGTGGGAGTTACAAGAGTTGGGCAAAAAAATCAAGGTATTT.

As regards this clone: The protein recorded in TCRdb matches a much larger clone and deviates from this DNA's translation at residue 11, suggesting a read error; the protein here is obtained by translating the DNA. The chain uses TRGV9 and TRGJ1 or TRGJ2. The length of the CDR3 is 13 residues. In germline, CDR1 is GITISATS, CDR2 ISYDGTV (reference sequence). The CDR3 sequence is CALWESDYYKNLF. For the CDR3, the DNA is TGTGCCTTGTGGGAGTCCGATTATTATAAGAACCTCTTT.

The table lists this clone with a few counts. A far larger clone lies a single base away; this is likely a read error. The sample holds other DNA sequences that translate to the same CDR3. The chain combines TRGV3 with TRGJ1 or TRGJ2. As TCRdb names no J gene, one was assigned here on the basis of a DNA match to germline. Trimming at V came to 2 bases and at J to 10 bases, leaving 11 bases not matched to a gene. Germline V gene lookup returns CDR1 VTNTFY and CDR2 YDVSTARD (reference sequence). The CDR3 consists of 13 residues. The CDR3 DNA reads as TGTGCCACCTGGGACACGCAAAGAGACAAGAAACTCTTT. Translating gives CATWDTQRDKKLF.

This clone has a count of ten or more. The protein TCRdb lists belongs to a much larger clone and differs from this DNA's translation at residue 5, which points to a read error; the protein shown is made from the DNA. In nucleotides, the CDR3 is TGTGCCTTCAGGAGCTATTATTATAAGAAACTCTTT. It encodes CAFRSYYYKKLF. The V gene is TRGV9, the J gene TRGJ1 or TRGJ2. TCRdb carries no J gene annotation; the J gene was assigned here by matching the DNA with germline. Germline trimming cut 10 bases from V and 2 bases from J; bases unmatched to any gene: 8. This CDR3 contains 12 residues. In germline, CDR1 is GITISATS, CDR2 ISYDGTV (reference sequence).

As concerns this clone: Since a far larger clone is one base different, this is likely a read error. Other DNA sequences in the same sample also yield this CDR3. The chain recombines TRGV9 with TRGJP. Germline lookup yields CDR1 GITISATS and CDR2 ISYDGTV (reference sequence). The CDR3 is 16 residues long. Trimming at V came to 0 bases and at J to 11 bases, leaving 7 bases not matched to a gene. The CDR3 nucleotides read TGTGCCTTGTGGGAGGTGTTAAGCCTGGGCAAAAAAATCAAGGTATTT. It codes for CALWEVLSLGKKIKVF.

This clone was recorded at least ten times. Since a far larger clone is one base different, this is likely a read error. The same CDR3 can be traced to other DNA sequences in this sample. This rearrangement joins TRGV9 to TRGJ1 or TRGJ2. TCRdb leaves out the J gene; it was filled in here by matching the DNA to germline. J lost 12 bases, V lost 4 bases, and 9 bases had no gene match. CDR1 GITISATS and CDR2 ISYDGTV come from the germline V gene (reference sequence). CDR3 length: 11 residues. The CDR3 protein is CALWEVHGKLF. The CDR3 DNA is TGTGCCTTGTGGGAAGTGCACGGGAAACTCTTT.

This clone was seen at least ten times. The likely explanation is a read error, given a far larger clone one base away. The sample carries other DNA sequences with the same CDR3. The rearrangement joins TRGV9 to TRGJP. Matching the DNA to germline supplied the J gene, which TCRdb does not give. CDR3 length equals 15 residues. In germline, CDR1 is GITISATS, CDR2 ISYDGTV (reference sequence). The CDR3 protein is CALWATELGKKIKVF. Written as DNA, the CDR3 is TGCGCCTTGTGGGCGACTGAGTTGGGCAAAAAAATCAAGGTATTT.

Note on this clone: A read error may be the cause here, since a much bigger clone is one base away. The limits of the CDR3 on the DNA are not certain, so only TCRdb's listed CDR3 is given. Other DNA sequences in this sample translate to the same CDR3. The V gene reported is TRGV5; the J gene is uncalled. From germline, CDR1 is VINAFY and CDR2 YDVSNSKD. The CDR3 is 31 amino acids in total, end residues counted. The CDR3 protein is CATWDRLDIRNSLAVEQHWLSQVSIGRIQHF.

This clone was observed many times. The mismatch at residue 14 between this DNA's translation and the TCRdb protein of a much larger clone likely reflects a read error; the protein shown is translated from the DNA. V gene TRGV9 was called; the J gene was not. The CDR3 contains 16 residues. Germline V CDR1 and CDR2: GITISATS, ISYDGTV (reference sequence). The CDR3: CALWETRVLGKKIEVF. In DNA form, the CDR3 reads TGTGCCTTGTGGGAGACCCGGGTGTTGGGCAAAAAAATCGAGGTATTT.

About this clone: TCRdb has a much larger clone's protein, which differs at residue 9 from the translation of this DNA, likely because of a read error; what is shown is the protein translated from the DNA. TRGV9 is the V gene, and the J gene was not called. CDR1 and CDR2 from the germline V gene are GITISATS and ISYDGTV (reference sequence). The CDR3 is 11 residues long. CDR3 sequence (DNA): TGTGCCTTGTGGGAGACTCATAAGAGACTCTTT. Protein: CALWETHKRLF.

A note on this clone: With only one base between it and a far larger clone, this is likely a read error. J is TRGJ1 or TRGJ2 and V is TRGV9. The J gene was not available in TCRdb and was assigned here by matching the DNA to germline segments. Germline assignment: CDR1 GITISATS and CDR2 ISYDGTV (reference sequence). The CDR3 has 13 residues. For the CDR3, the DNA is TGTGCTTTGTGGGAGGTGCACCCTAATAAGAAACTCTTT. It codes for CALWEVHPNKKLF.

This clone was recorded a few times. A far larger clone is off by one base, so a read error is likely. The sample contains more than one DNA sequence encoding this CDR3. The V gene is TRGV9, the J gene TRGJP. No J gene was available from TCRdb, and it was assigned here by a germline match of the DNA. The CDR3 consists of 18 residues. The germline V gene encodes CDR1 GITISATS and CDR2 ISYDGTV (reference sequence). With V trimmed by 0 bases and J by 11 bases, 13 bases remained unmatched. CDR3 sequence: CALWEVHLLGLGKKIKVF. The CDR3 DNA sequence: TGTGCCTTGTGGGAGGTGCATCTGCTGGGGCTGGGCAAAAAAATCAAGGTATTT.

Comments on this clone: TCRdb assigns this DNA the protein of a much larger clone, which departs from its translation at residue 9; this likely reflects a read error, and the protein shown comes from translating the DNA. V and J are TRGV9 and TRGJ1 or TRGJ2. TCRdb lists no J gene, so it was determined here by aligning the DNA to germline. CDR1 GITISATS and CDR2 ISYDGTV come from the germline V gene (reference sequence). The CDR3 loop spans 13 amino acids. Unmatched junction bases numbered 10, after V lost 2 bases and J lost 9 bases. The chain's CDR3 is CALWEAYSPKKLF. CDR3 DNA sequence: TGTGCCTTGTGGGAGGCGTACTCGCCTAAGAAACTCTTT.

Worth noting for this clone: For this DNA, TCRdb reports the protein of a much larger clone, which diverges at residue 19, most likely from a read error; the protein presented here is translated directly from the DNA. No J gene was assigned, while the V gene was called as TRGV9. The CDR3 loop spans 21 amino acids. CDR1 and CDR2 from the germline V gene are GITISATS and ISYDGTV (reference sequence). The CDR3 DNA sequence: TGTGCCTTGTGGGAGGCCCAGCCCGAAGGAAGAAGAGGGTTGGGCAAAAAAATCGAGGTATTT. This gives the protein CALWEAQPEGRRGLGKKIEVF.

Only a few counts were recorded for this clone. TCRdb has a much larger clone's protein, which differs at residue 3 from the translation of this DNA, likely because of a read error; what is shown is the protein translated from the DNA. The rearrangement links TRGV2 to TRGJ1 or TRGJ2. The J gene comes from matching the DNA to germline here; TCRdb lacks it. The CDR3 is 13 amino acids. The V gene's germline CDR1 is EGSNGY and CDR2 YDSYNSKV. This chain's CDR3 is CAPWDGHYYKKLF. CDR3 in DNA: TGTGCCCCCTGGGACGGCCATTATTATAAGAAACTCTTT.

This clone was found a few times. The protein that TCRdb holds for this DNA derives from a much larger clone and differs from the translated DNA at residue 3, which likely indicates a read error; the protein shown here is translated from the DNA. This chain links TRGV2 with TRGJ1 or TRGJ2. TCRdb supplies no J gene; here it was assigned by aligning the nucleotide sequence to germline. The CDR3 extends over 13 amino acids. CDR1 and CDR2 from the germline V gene are EGSNGY and YDSYNSKV. The CDR3 DNA reads as TGTGCCGCCTGGGACGGCAAAGATTATAAGAAACTCTTT. Its protein is CAAWDGKDYKKLF.

This clone was observed at least ten times. This likely traces to a read error, being one base from a far larger clone. Other DNA sequences from this sample encode an identical CDR3 as well. The J gene is uncalled and the V gene is TRGV9. The germline CDR1 and CDR2 sequences are GITISATS and ISYDGTV (reference sequence). The CDR3 is made up of 16 amino acids. CDR3 in DNA: TGTGCCTTGTGGAAACCTCAAGAGTTGGGCAAAAAAATCAAGGTGTTT. Protein sequence: CALWKPQELGKKIKVF.

This clone has more than one count but fewer than ten. A read error likely explains why the TCRdb protein, taken from a much larger clone, differs from this DNA's translation at residue 6; the protein shown is translated from the DNA. The J gene is TRGJ1 or TRGJ2, the V gene TRGV4. TCRdb lists no J gene, so it was determined here by aligning the DNA to germline. Germline loops: CDR1 EGSTGY, CDR2 YDSYTSSV. This CDR3 spans 13 amino acids. J was trimmed by 6 bases and V by 3 bases; bases with no gene match: 8. The CDR3 sequence is CATWDRPPYKKLF. The CDR3, as DNA: TGTGCCACCTGGGATAGACCCCCTTATAAGAAACTCTTT.

By sample share, this clone is medium-sized. Other DNA sequences in this sample translate to the same CDR3. In DNA form, the CDR3 reads TGTGCCTTGTGGGAGGTGAAGCAAGAGTTGGGCAAAAAAATCAAGGTATTT. Its protein product is CALWEVKQELGKKIKVF. The chain is built from TRGV9 and TRGJP. From germline, CDR1 is GITISATS and CDR2 ISYDGTV (reference sequence). The CDR3 is 17 amino acids. The ends lost 0 bases at V and 3 bases at J; junction bases unmatched: 2.

Of note for this clone: The TCRdb record carries a much larger clone's protein, which differs from this DNA's translation at residue 7; a read error is the likely cause, and the protein listed here is the DNA translation. The chain is built from TRGV3 and TRGJ1 or TRGJ2. The J gene, left out of TCRdb, was set here by checking the DNA against germline. The junction had 9 bases not matched to a gene; V was cut back by 2 bases and J by 8 bases. Germline V gene sequence: CDR1 VTNTFY, CDR2 YDVSTARD (reference sequence). There are 13 residues in the CDR3. This CDR3 reads CATWDTPRDKKLF. The CDR3 DNA is TGTGCCACCTGGGACACGCCAAGAGATAAGAAACTCTTT.